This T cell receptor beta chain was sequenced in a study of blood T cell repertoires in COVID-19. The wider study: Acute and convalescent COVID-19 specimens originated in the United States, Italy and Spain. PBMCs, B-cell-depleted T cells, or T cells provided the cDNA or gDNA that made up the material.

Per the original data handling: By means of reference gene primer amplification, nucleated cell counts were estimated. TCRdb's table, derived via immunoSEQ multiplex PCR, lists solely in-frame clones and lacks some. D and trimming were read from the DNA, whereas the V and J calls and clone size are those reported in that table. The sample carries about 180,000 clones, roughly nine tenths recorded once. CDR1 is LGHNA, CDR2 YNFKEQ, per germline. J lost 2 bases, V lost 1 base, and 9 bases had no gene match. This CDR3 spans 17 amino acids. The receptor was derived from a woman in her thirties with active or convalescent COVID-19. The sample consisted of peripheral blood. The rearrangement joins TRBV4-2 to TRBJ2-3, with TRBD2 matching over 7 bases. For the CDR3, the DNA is TGTGCCAGCAGCCAAGCTGACGTGAGCGGGGACACAGATACGCAGTATTTT. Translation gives CASSQADVSGDTDTQYF.